One and the same sample provided the 2 T cell receptor beta chains below, sequenced in a study of radiotherapy plus CTLA-4 blockade in lung cancer. Method: immunoSEQ multiplex PCR; TCRdb's copy keeps in-frame clones and lacks some. The sample includes 70,000 to 90,000 clones, about four fifths of them seen just once. Sequenced material: peripheral blood, taken from a patient treated with radiotherapy plus ipilimumab. These receptors all come from a human donor with non-small cell lung cancer whose response to radiotherapy plus ipilimumab could not be evaluated. Some clones in this sample may be carry-over from other donors' samples.

The rearrangement links TRBV5-6 to TRBJ2-1; 8 bases fit TRBD1. Germline V gene lookup returns CDR1 SGHDT and CDR2 YYEEEE. V lost 4 bases, J lost 2 bases, and 5 bases stayed unmatched. The CDR3 spans 15 residues. Here the CDR3 DNA reads TGTGCCAGCAGCGTACAGGGGGGACCCTACAATGAGCAGTTCTTC. This sequence encodes CASSVQGGPYNEQFF.

The chain carries TRBV25-1 and TRBJ2-5, with 8 bases identical to TRBD1. CDR3 size: 13 residues. Germline V CDR1 and CDR2: MGHDK, SYGVNS. V was pared by 4 bases and J by 3 bases, with 1 base of the junction left unmatched. CDR3 nucleotides: TGTGCCAGCAGTGCACAGGGGGAAGAGACCCAGTACTTC. This codes for CASSAQGEETQYF.